Below, 4 T cell receptor beta chains from the same sample are listed, as sequenced in a study of shared T cell receptors in the human thymus. Here immunoSEQ multiplex PCR was the method, and the copy in TCRdb shows in-frame clones only, minus some. The table has 640,000 or so clones, more than 70% seen once; the top ten hold over 0.008%. The sample also formed part of further work on human thymus T cells.

Sequencing was done on a sample of thymocytes. These receptor sequences come from a boy under two years old with a congenital heart defect.

This chain connects TRBV28 to TRBJ1-5, with 9 bases matching TRBD1. Germline CDR1 is MDHEN and CDR2 is SYDVKM. V shed 5 bases, J shed 5 bases, and the junction held 4 bases outside the gene matches. This CDR3 has 14 residues. As DNA, the CDR3 is TGTGCCAGCAGTCCGGGACAGGGTTATCAGCCCCAGCATTTT. This sequence encodes CASSPGQGYQPQHF.

V and J are TRBV10-3 and TRBJ1-1; 11 bases align to TRBD1. Germline V CDR1 and CDR2: ENHRY, SYGVKD. The CDR3 consists of 13 residues. V shed 9 bases and J 4 bases; nucleotides not matched to a gene: 4. CDR3 DNA sequence: TGTGCCATTCTGGGGACAGGGGGCACTGAAGCTTTCTTT. It yields the protein CAILGTGGTEAFF.

The chain has TRBV6-5 and TRBJ2-7; 7 positions match TRBD2. The CDR3 is made up of 15 amino acids. V gave up 2 bases and J gave up 4 bases; unmatched junction bases: 8. Germline V CDR1 and CDR2: MNHEY, SVGAGI. The CDR3 bases are TGTGCCAGCAGTTACGGCGGGGGTACCCGTTACGAGCAGTACTTC. Its protein is CASSYGGGTRYEQYF.

The J gene is TRBJ2-1, the V gene TRBV2; perhaps TRBD2 as D (6 bases). Germline-derived CDR1 and CDR2 are SNHLY and FYNNEI. This CDR3 is 15 amino acids long. The ends were cut back, 6 bases at V and 9 bases at J, with 21 bases in the middle. The CDR3 region has the DNA TGTGCCAGCAGCGGGAGCGGAGCCGGGGGAAGTGAGCAGTTCTTC. Its translation: CASSGSGAGGSEQFF.